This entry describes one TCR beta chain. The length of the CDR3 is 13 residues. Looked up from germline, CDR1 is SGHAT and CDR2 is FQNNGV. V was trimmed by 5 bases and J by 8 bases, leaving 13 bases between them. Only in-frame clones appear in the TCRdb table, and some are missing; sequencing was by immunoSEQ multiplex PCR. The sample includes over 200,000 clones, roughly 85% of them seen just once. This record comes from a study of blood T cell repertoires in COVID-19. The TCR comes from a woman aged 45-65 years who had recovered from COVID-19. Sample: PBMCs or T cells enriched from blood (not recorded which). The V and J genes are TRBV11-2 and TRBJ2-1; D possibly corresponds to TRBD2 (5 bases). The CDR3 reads CASSALAFDEQFF. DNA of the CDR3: TGTGCCAGCAGCGCCCTAGCCTTCGATGAGCAGTTCTTC.